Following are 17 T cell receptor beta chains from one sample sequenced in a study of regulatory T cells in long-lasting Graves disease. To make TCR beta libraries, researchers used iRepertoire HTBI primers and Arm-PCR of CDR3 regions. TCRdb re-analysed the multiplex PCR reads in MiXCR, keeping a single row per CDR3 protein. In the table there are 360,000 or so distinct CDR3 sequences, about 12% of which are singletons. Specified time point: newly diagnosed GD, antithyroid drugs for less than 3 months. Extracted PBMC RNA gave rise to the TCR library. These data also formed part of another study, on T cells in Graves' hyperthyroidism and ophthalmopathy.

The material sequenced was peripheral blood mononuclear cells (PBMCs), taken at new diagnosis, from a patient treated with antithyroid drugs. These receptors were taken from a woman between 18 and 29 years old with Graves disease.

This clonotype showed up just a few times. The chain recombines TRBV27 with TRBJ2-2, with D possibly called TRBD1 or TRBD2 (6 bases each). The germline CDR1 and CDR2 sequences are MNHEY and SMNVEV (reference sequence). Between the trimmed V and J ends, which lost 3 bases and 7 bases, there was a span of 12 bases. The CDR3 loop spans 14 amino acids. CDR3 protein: CASSFGGGNGELFF. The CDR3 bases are TGTGCCAGCAGTTTCGGGGGCGGGAACGGGGAGCTGTTTTTT.

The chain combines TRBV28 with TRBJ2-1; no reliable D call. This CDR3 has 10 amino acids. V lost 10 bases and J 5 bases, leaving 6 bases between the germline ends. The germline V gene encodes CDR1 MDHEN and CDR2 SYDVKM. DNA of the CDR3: TGTGCCACCCGAAACAATGAGCAGTTCTTC. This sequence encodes CATRNNEQFF.

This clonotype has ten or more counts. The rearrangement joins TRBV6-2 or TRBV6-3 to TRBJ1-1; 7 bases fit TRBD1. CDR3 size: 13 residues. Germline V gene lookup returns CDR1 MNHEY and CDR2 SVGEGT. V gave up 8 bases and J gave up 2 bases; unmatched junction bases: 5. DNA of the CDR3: TGTGCCAGCGGAGGACAGGCAAACACTGAAGCTTTCTTT. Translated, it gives CASGGQANTEAFF.

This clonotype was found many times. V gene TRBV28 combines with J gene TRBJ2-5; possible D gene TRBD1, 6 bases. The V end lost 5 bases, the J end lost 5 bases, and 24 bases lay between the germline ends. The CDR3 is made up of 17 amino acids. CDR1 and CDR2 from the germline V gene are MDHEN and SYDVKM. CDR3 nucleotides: TGTGCCAGCAGTACACCTAGCCGGGACATTGGCGGGGAGACCCAGTACTTC. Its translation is CASSTPSRDIGGETQYF.

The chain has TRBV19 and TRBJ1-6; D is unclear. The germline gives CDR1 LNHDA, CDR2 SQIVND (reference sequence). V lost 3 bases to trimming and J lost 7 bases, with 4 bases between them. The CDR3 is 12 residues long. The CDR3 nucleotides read TGTGCCAGTAGTATGAGGAATTCACCCCTCCACTTT. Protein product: CASSMRNSPLHF. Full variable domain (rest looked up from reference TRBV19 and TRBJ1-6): DGGITQSPKYLFRKEGQNVTLSCEQNLNHDAMYWYRQDPGQGLRLIYYSQIVNDFQKGDIAEGYSVSREKKESFPLTVTSAQKNPTAFYLCASSMRNSPLHFGNGTRLTVT.

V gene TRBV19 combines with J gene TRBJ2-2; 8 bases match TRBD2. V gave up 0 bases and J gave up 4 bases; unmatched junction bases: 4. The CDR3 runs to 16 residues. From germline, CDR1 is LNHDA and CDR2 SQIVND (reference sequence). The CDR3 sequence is CASSIEPGGPTGELFF. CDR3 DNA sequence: TGTGCCAGTAGTATAGAGCCGGGGGGGCCCACCGGGGAGCTGTTTTTT.

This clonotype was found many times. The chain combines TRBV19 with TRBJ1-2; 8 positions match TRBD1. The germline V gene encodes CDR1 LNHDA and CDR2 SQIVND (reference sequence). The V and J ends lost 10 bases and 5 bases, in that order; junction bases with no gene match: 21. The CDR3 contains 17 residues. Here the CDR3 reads CATLAAGTGAPGYGYTF. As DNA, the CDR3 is TGTGCCACCTTAGCGGCGGGGACAGGTGCCCCTGGATATGGCTACACCTTC.

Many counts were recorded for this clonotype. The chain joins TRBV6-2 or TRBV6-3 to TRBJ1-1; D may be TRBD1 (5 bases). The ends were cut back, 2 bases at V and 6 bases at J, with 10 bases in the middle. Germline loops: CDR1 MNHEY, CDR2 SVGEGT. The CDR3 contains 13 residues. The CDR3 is CASSYPLGAEAFF. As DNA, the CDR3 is TGTGCCAGCAGTTACCCACTAGGGGCTGAAGCTTTCTTT.

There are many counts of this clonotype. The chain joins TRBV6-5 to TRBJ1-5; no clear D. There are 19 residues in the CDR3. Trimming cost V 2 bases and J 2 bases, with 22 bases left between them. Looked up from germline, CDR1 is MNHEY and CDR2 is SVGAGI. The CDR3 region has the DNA TGTGCCAGCAGTTACGGGTTTGGAAGGTTCCGAACGGGCAATCAGCCCCAGCATTTT. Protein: CASSYGFGRFRTGNQPQHF.

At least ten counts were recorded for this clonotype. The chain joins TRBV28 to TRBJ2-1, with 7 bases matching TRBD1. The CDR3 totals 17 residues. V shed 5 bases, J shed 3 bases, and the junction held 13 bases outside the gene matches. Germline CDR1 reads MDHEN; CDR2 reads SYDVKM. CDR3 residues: CASSQRRDSSFYNEQFF. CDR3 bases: TGTGCCAGCAGTCAACGTCGGGACAGCTCCTTCTACAATGAGCAGTTCTTC.

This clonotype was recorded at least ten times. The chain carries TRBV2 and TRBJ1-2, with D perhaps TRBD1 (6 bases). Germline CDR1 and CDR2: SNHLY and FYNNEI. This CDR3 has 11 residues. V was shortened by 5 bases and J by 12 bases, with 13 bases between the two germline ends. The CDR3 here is CASSSIGTNTF. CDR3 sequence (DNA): TGTGCCAGCAGTTCCATAGGGACAAACACCTTC.

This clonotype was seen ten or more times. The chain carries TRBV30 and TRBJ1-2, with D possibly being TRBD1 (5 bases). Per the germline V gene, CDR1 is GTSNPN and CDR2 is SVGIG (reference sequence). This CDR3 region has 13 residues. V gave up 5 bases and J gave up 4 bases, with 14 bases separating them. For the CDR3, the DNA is TGTGCCTGGGAAAGGGGCGACGGCTATGGCTACACCTTC. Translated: CAWERGDGYGYTF.

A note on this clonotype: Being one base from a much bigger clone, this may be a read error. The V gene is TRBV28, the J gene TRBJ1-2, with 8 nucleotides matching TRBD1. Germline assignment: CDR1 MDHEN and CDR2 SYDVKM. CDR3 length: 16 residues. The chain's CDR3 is CASSSSTDRENCGYTF. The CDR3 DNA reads TGTGCCAGCAGTTCCTCGACGGACAGGGAAAACTGTGGCTACACCTTC.

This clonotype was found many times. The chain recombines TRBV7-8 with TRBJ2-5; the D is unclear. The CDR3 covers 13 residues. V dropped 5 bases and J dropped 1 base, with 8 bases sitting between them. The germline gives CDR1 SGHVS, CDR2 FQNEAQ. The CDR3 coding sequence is TGTGCCAGCAGCCCCCCAGTCCAAGAGACCCAGTACTTC. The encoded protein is CASSPPVQETQYF.

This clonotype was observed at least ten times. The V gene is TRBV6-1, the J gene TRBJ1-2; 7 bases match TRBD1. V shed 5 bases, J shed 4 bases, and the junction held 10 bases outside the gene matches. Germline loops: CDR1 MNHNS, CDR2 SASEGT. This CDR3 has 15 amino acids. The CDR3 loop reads CASSHNRDSSYGYTF. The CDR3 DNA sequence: TGTGCCAGCAGTCACAATCGGGACAGTTCCTATGGCTACACCTTC.

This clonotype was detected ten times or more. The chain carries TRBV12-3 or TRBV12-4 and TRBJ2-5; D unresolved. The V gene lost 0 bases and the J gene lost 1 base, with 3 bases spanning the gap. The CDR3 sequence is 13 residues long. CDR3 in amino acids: CASSLAIQETQYF. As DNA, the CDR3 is TGTGCCAGCAGTTTAGCAATCCAAGAGACCCAGTACTTC.

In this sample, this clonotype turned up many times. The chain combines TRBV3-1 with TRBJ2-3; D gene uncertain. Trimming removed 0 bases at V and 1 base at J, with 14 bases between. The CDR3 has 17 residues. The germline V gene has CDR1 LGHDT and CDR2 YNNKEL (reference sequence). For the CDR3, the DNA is TGTGCCAGCAGCCAAGAAGGGATTGGTGGGGGCACAGATACGCAGTATTTT. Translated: CASSQEGIGGGTDTQYF.